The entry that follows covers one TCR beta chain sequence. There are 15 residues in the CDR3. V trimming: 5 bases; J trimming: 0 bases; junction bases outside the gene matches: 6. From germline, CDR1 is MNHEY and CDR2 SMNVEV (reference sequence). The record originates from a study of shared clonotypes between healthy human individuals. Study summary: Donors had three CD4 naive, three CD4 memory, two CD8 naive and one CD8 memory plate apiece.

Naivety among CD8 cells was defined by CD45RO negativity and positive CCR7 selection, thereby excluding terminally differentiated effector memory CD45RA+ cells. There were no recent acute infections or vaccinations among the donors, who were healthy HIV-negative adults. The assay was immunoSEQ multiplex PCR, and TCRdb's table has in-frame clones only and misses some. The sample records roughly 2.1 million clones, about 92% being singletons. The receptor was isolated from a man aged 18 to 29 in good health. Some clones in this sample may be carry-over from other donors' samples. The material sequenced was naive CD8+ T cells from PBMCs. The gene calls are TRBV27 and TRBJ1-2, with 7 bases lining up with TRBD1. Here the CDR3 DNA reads TGTGCCAGCAGTACTTGGACAGGAGCTAACTATGGCTACACCTTC. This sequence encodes CASSTWTGANYGYTF.